This TCR beta chain was identified in a study of shared clonotypes between healthy human individuals. Across the study: Per-donor plates numbered three CD4 naive, three CD4 memory, two CD8 naive and one CD8 memory.

V lost 8 bases, J lost 3 bases, and 16 bases lay in between. This CDR3 spans 14 amino acids. Germline V gives CDR1 MDHEN, CDR2 SYDVKM. The data were produced by immunoSEQ multiplex PCR, yet TCRdb's version contains in-frame clones alone and is incomplete. The sample carries some 2.4 million clones, more than 85% recorded once. Findings and limits, study-wide: In contrast to clonotypes shared by all four donors, non-shared clonotypes had lower generation probabilities. Specimens sampled were limited to blood, with tissue repertoires likely differing.

As for this clone: What it binds is unknown. This sample includes further DNA sequences coding for the same CDR3.

The sequenced sample was naive CD4+ T cells from PBMCs. Subset indicated: CD45RA+ positively selected. The chain joins TRBV28 to TRBJ1-1, with D tentatively TRBD1 (6 bases). The sequence was obtained from a man younger than 30 in good health. Some clones in this sample may be carry-over from other donors' samples. The CDR3 region has the DNA TGTGCCAGCTCCCCCCCCAGGGGAGACACTGAAGCTTTCTTT. Encoded protein: CASSPPRGDTEAFF.